Following are 25 T cell receptor beta chains from one sample sequenced in a study of early T cells in non-severe SARS-CoV-2 infection. MiXCR was run by TCRdb on the 5' RACE reads, yielding one entry per CDR3 protein. In the table there are tens of thousands of distinct CDR3 sequences, around 6.6% of which are singletons. The material sequenced was whole blood, taken at baseline. These receptor sequences come from an adult who was a healthcare worker with PCR-confirmed SARS-CoV-2 infection or an uninfected control (not recorded which).

The genes are TRBV2 and TRBJ1-6, with a tentative D call TRBD1 (5 bases). The CDR3 runs to 16 residues. From germline, CDR1 is SNHLY and CDR2 FYNNEI. Trimming shortened V by 2 bases and J by 8 bases, and 16 bases separated the two germline ends. The CDR3 protein is CASSEMTAQAYSPLHF. The CDR3 DNA is TGTGCCAGCAGTGAAATGACGGCACAGGCATATTCACCCCTCCACTTT.

This clonotype was found many times. V gene TRBV29-1 combines with J gene TRBJ2-3; D ambiguous. Per the germline V gene, CDR1 is SQVTM and CDR2 is ANQGSEA. The CDR3 consists of 8 residues. V gave up 7 bases and J gave up 9 bases, with 5 bases separating them. The CDR3 reads CSAGTQYF. In nucleotides, the CDR3 is TGCAGCGCTGGAACGCAGTATTTT.

This clonotype occurred a few times. The chain joins TRBV7-2 to TRBJ2-5; no clear D gene. Germline V gene lookup returns CDR1 SGHTA and CDR2 FQGNSA. The V gene lost 4 bases and the J gene lost 4 bases, with 13 bases spanning the gap. CDR3 length: 14 amino acids. The CDR3 nucleotides read TGTGCCAGCAGCTCTGGATCCCCGGTAGAGACCCAGTACTTC. Encoded protein: CASSSGSPVETQYF.

At least ten counts were recorded for this clonotype. The V and J genes are TRBV6-2 or TRBV6-3 and TRBJ2-3; TRBD1 agrees at 8 bases. The CDR3 is 13 residues long. CDR1 and CDR2 from the germline V gene are MNHEY and SVGEGT. J lost 4 bases, V lost 6 bases, and 3 bases had no gene match. CDR3 residues: CASRDRAPDTQYF. CDR3 coding DNA: TGTGCCAGCAGGGACAGGGCCCCAGATACGCAGTATTTT.

This clonotype has ten or more counts. For the CDR3, the DNA is TGCGCCAGCAGCATACTAGCGGGAGCTCTCAATGAGCAGTTCTTC. Translation: CASSILAGALNEQFF. The rearrangement joins TRBV5-1 to TRBJ2-1, with 11 positions matching TRBD2. The J segment lost 6 bases and the V segment lost 4 bases, leaving 6 bases of the junction unmatched. This CDR3 comprises 15 residues. CDR1 is SGHRS, CDR2 YFSETQ, per germline.

This chain uses TRBV16 with TRBJ2-3, with a possible D match to TRBD2 (6 bases). V gave up 3 bases and J gave up 2 bases, with 12 bases separating them. Per germline, CDR1 KGHSY and CDR2 FQNENV. This CDR3 region has 15 residues. The CDR3, as DNA: TGTGCCAGCAGCCATGGCGGGGTACCCACAGATACGCAGTATTTT. It translates to CASSHGGVPTDTQYF.

This clonotype showed up just a few times. The chain employs TRBV28 and TRBJ2-1; possible D gene TRBD1, 5 bases. Germline CDR1 and CDR2: MDHEN and SYDVKM. The CDR3 has 16 residues. V lost 5 bases to trimming and J lost 0 bases, with 14 bases between them. Here the CDR3 DNA reads TGTGCCAGCAGTCCGCCGCAGGGTGCCTCCTACAATGAGCAGTTCTTC. Its translation is CASSPPQGASYNEQFF.

The chain combines TRBV28 with TRBJ2-7; D is tentatively TRBD1 or TRBD2 (5 bases each). The CDR3 sequence is 14 residues long. V lost 2 bases, J lost 2 bases, and 10 bases lay in between. The germline CDR1 and CDR2 sequences are MDHEN and SYDVKM. CDR3 sequence reads: CASSLAPGPYEQYF. Here the CDR3 DNA reads TGTGCCAGCAGTTTAGCCCCGGGGCCCTACGAGCAGTACTTC.

There are many counts of this clonotype. The V gene is TRBV5-4, the J gene TRBJ1-3; D unclear. This CDR3 has 16 amino acids. V was cut by 1 base and J by 3 bases, with 14 bases left in between. Germline values: CDR1 SGHNT, CDR2 YYREEE (reference sequence). Here the CDR3 DNA reads TGTGCCAGCAGCTTGAGGTCCGGCGAGGGTGGAAACACCATATATTTT. As protein: CASSLRSGEGGNTIYF.

This clonotype was observed a few times. The V call is TRBV27, the J call TRBJ2-7; 10 bases are shared with TRBD1. CDR1 MNHEY and CDR2 SMNVEV come from the germline V gene (reference sequence). The ends lost 4 bases at V and 5 bases at J; junction bases unmatched: 5. This CDR3 is 14 amino acids long. The CDR3: CASSWGQGFHEQYF. CDR3 sequence (DNA): TGTGCCAGCAGTTGGGGACAGGGGTTCCACGAGCAGTACTTC.

This clonotype was seen at least ten times. This chain links TRBV27 with TRBJ1-6; 7 nucleotides agree with TRBD1. The germline V gene encodes CDR1 MNHEY and CDR2 SMNVEV (reference sequence). The length of the CDR3 is 15 residues. J was trimmed by 7 bases and V by 2 bases; bases with no gene match: 5. CDR3 protein: CASSLTGAWNSPLHF. The CDR3 region has the DNA TGTGCCAGCAGTTTAACAGGGGCTTGGAATTCACCCCTCCACTTT.

This clonotype has a count of ten or more. This chain uses TRBV19 with TRBJ2-2; perhaps TRBD1 as D (5 bases). CDR1 and CDR2 (germline): LNHDA, SQIVND (reference sequence). The germline V and J ends were trimmed by 5 bases and 4 bases, with 14 bases remaining between them. This CDR3 has 15 residues. As DNA, the CDR3 is TGTGCCAGTAGTGTGCAGGCTCAGGGCACCGGGGAGCTGTTTTTT. Translating gives CASSVQAQGTGELFF.

The rearrangement uses TRBV27 and TRBJ1-1, with D unclear. This CDR3 comprises 14 residues. Deletions cut 2 bases from V and 5 bases from J, with 12 bases between. CDR1 is MNHEY, CDR2 SMNVEV, per germline (reference sequence). This CDR3 reads CASSLQRGRTEAFF. Here the CDR3 DNA reads TGTGCCAGCAGTTTACAGCGAGGGAGGACTGAAGCTTTCTTT.

This clonotype was observed many times. This chain links TRBV2 with TRBJ1-1; tentatively, D is TRBD1 (6 bases). The CDR3 consists of 13 residues. The germline V and J ends were trimmed by 6 bases and 4 bases, with 12 bases remaining between them. Germline V CDR1 and CDR2: SNHLY, FYNNEI. CDR3 in amino acids: CASRRQASTEAFF. DNA of the CDR3: TGTGCCAGCAGGAGACAGGCCAGCACTGAAGCTTTCTTT.

The rearrangement uses TRBV14 and TRBJ2-1; tentative D call: TRBD2 (5 bases). V was trimmed by 2 bases and J by 0 bases, leaving 17 bases between them. The germline gives CDR1 SGHDN, CDR2 FVKESK. The CDR3 is 18 amino acids. CDR3 nucleotide sequence: TGTGCCAGCAGCCAATACCCTACTAGGATTAGCTCCTACAATGAGCAGTTCTTC. This codes for CASSQYPTRISSYNEQFF.

Here the CDR3 reads CASTPGQINTDTQYF. DNA of the CDR3: TGTGCCAGTACCCCGGGACAGATAAACACAGATACGCAGTATTTT. The J gene is TRBJ2-3, the V gene TRBV19, with 7 bases that match TRBD1. With 7 bases clipped from V and 2 bases from J, the junction kept 9 bases outside the gene matches. This CDR3 has 15 residues. Per germline, CDR1 LNHDA and CDR2 SQIVND (reference sequence).

The table lists this clonotype with a few counts. The chain links TRBV29-1 to TRBJ2-7; 7 bases are shared with TRBD1. The J segment lost 5 bases and the V segment lost 5 bases, leaving 15 bases of the junction unmatched. The CDR3 has 15 amino acids. Germline V gene lookup returns CDR1 SQVTM and CDR2 ANQGSEA. CDR3 sequence (DNA): TGCAGCGTTCAACACAGACAGGGAGTAGTAAACGAGCAGTACTTC. This translates into CSVQHRQGVVNEQYF.

This clonotype was seen at least ten times. V gene TRBV28 combines with J gene TRBJ2-4; weak D call: TRBD1 (6 bases). Germline CDR1 and CDR2: MDHEN and SYDVKM. The CDR3 has 14 amino acids. Trimming removed 5 bases from V and 8 bases from J, with 16 bases in between. CDR3 coding DNA: TGTGCCAGCAGTCCCTCCGCAGGGGCGGACATTCAGTACTTC. As protein: CASSPSAGADIQYF.

This clonotype came up many times. The chain recombines TRBV12-3 or TRBV12-4 with TRBJ1-5; TRBD1 aligns across 11 bases. V was clipped by 5 bases and J by 0 bases; unmatched bases: 12. The CDR3 consists of 19 residues. In nucleotides, the CDR3 is TGTGCCAGCAGTCTTAAACGGGACAGGGGGGAAAATAGCAATCAGCCCCAGCATTTT. Its translation: CASSLKRDRGENSNQPQHF.

This clonotype came up many times. At one end, the junction sequence differs from germline, possibly due to a read error. The chain is built from TRBV28 and TRBJ1-2, with TRBD1 matching 8 bases. The CDR3 spans 15 residues. Germline CDR1 reads MDHEN; CDR2 reads SYDVKM. CDR3 sequence reads: CASGLGGQGDYGYTF. CDR3 bases: TGTGCCAGCGGTTTGGGAGGACAGGGAGACTATGGCTACACCTTC.

This clonotype was counted only a few times. The chain combines TRBV28 with TRBJ1-1, with a tentative D call TRBD1 (5 bases). Trimming cost V 4 bases and J 2 bases, with 11 bases left between them. CDR3 length: 14 amino acids. Per germline, CDR1 MDHEN and CDR2 SYDVKM. CDR3 residues: CASSSPGLNTEAFF. In DNA form, the CDR3 reads TGTGCCAGCAGTTCGCCGGGACTCAACACTGAAGCTTTCTTT.

The V gene is TRBV5-4, the J gene TRBJ1-1; the match to TRBD1 covers 9 bases. The CDR3 is 16 residues long. The trim removed 4 bases at V and 3 bases at J, leaving 10 bases unmatched. Germline V CDR1 and CDR2: SGHNT, YYREEE (reference sequence). The CDR3 nucleotides are TGTGCCAGCAGCGGACGGACAGGGGTCTGGGACACTGAAGCTTTCTTT. It specifies CASSGRTGVWDTEAFF. The variable domain in full, completed from reference TRBV5-4 and TRBJ1-1, reads ETGVTQSPTHLIKTRGQQVTLRCSSQSGHNTVSWYQQALGQGPQFIFQYYREEENGRGNFPPRFSGLQFPNYSSELNVNALELDDSALYLCASSGRTGVWDTEAFFGQGTRLTVV.

This clonotype was picked up many times. The chain is built from TRBV24-1 and TRBJ2-2; D not resolved. Germline-derived CDR1 and CDR2 are KGHDR and SFDVKD. V lost 4 bases to trimming and J lost 4 bases, with 9 bases between them. The CDR3 has 14 amino acids. CDR3 nucleotide sequence: TGTGCCACCAGTGACGACAACCTCACCGGGGAGCTGTTTTTT. Encoded protein: CATSDDNLTGELFF.

This clonotype was seen at least ten times. V is TRBV6-5 and J is TRBJ2-7; possible D gene TRBD1, 6 bases. The CDR3 has 12 amino acids. Trimming took off 5 bases at V and 5 bases at J, with 10 bases between the two ends. Germline V gives CDR1 MNHEY, CDR2 SVGAGI. CDR3 nucleotide sequence: TGTGCCAGCAGTAAACAGGGCCACGAGCAGTACTTC. The encoded protein is CASSKQGHEQYF.

This clonotype was recorded many times. This chain links TRBV28 with TRBJ1-2; D is unresolved. The CDR3 sequence is 11 residues long. The germline CDR1 and CDR2 sequences are MDHEN and SYDVKM. With 5 bases removed from V and 8 bases from J, the gap between germline ends came to 9 bases. The CDR3 reads CASSAHSGYTF. For the CDR3, the DNA is TGTGCCAGCAGTGCTCACTCGGGCTACACCTTC.